Each of the 31 T cell receptor beta chains below was sequenced from the same sample in a study of blood T cell repertoires in COVID-19. TCRdb keeps only in-frame clones here, not all; method: immunoSEQ multiplex PCR. The data contain 140,000 or so clones, approximately 83% of them singletons. The specimen was peripheral blood. The receptor set was obtained from a human donor in a cohort sampled during active COVID-19.

This sequence joins TRBV18 and TRBJ1-5, with D perhaps TRBD1 (6 bases). The germline CDR1 and CDR2 sequences are KGHSH and LQKENI. With 3 bases removed from V and 7 bases from J, the gap between germline ends came to 16 bases. This CDR3 has 15 amino acids. CDR3 loop: CASSPGGGAGQPQHF. The CDR3 DNA reads TGTGCCAGCTCACCCGGTGGGGGCGCGGGCCAGCCCCAGCATTTT.

The V and J genes are TRBV3-1 (or the pseudogene TRBV3-2) and TRBJ1-2; D uncertain. V was cut by 4 bases and J by 7 bases, with 13 bases left in between. The germline CDR1 and CDR2 sequences are LGHDT and YNNKEL (reference sequence). CDR3 size: 13 residues. In nucleotides, the CDR3 is TGTGCCAGCAGCCCGGGGAGAGGCGGTGGCTACACCTTC. Encoded protein: CASSPGRGGGYTF.

The chain joins TRBV10-2 to TRBJ1-5; tentatively, D is TRBD1 (6 bases). Per the germline V gene, CDR1 is WSHSY and CDR2 is SAAADI. CDR3 length: 15 amino acids. The V gene lost 0 bases and the J gene lost 6 bases, with 12 bases spanning the gap. In DNA form, the CDR3 reads TGCGCCAGCAGTGAGTCCCGGGGAGGGGGTCAGCCCCAGCATTTT. The encoded protein is CASSESRGGGQPQHF.

The chain carries TRBV11-1 and TRBJ2-5; D might be TRBD1 (6 bases). V lost 3 bases and J lost 4, with 15 bases in between. The CDR3 sequence is 15 residues long. In germline, CDR1 is SGHAT, CDR2 FQDESV (reference sequence). The CDR3 sequence: CASSFGQGFRETQYF. CDR3 nucleotides: TGTGCCAGCAGCTTTGGTCAGGGGTTCCGAGAGACCCAGTACTTC.

This sequence joins TRBV6-5 and TRBJ1-1; D is undetermined. CDR3 length: 15 residues. The germline gives CDR1 MNHEY, CDR2 SVGAGI. Trimming pared 8 bases from V and 4 bases from J, leaving 20 bases between. The DNA of the CDR3 is TGTGCCAGCGTACGACAACGGGAGGCCACCACTGAAGCTTTCTTT. This gives the protein CASVRQREATTEAFF.

The chain links TRBV11-2 to TRBJ2-5; TRBD1 agrees at 7 bases. The CDR3 has 16 amino acids. Germline V gene data show CDR1 as SGHAT and CDR2 as FQNNGV. J lost 5 bases, V lost 3 bases, and 12 bases had no gene match. DNA of the CDR3: TGTGCCAGCAGCTTGAGGACAGGAGCCCTAGGGGAGACCCAGTACTTC. As protein: CASSLRTGALGETQYF.

A single count supports this clone. The chain employs TRBV15 and TRBJ1-3; D possibly corresponds to TRBD1 (5 bases). V was pared by 5 bases and J by 1 base, with 9 bases between. This CDR3 is 14 amino acids long. Germline loops: CDR1 LNHNV, CDR2 YYDKDF (reference sequence). Written as DNA, the CDR3 is TGTGCCACCAGCGGTCGGGGGTCTGGAAACACCATATATTTT. Amino acids: CATSGRGSGNTIYF.

The J gene is TRBJ2-7, the V gene TRBV11-2, with a weak D call TRBD2 (7 bases). Germline values: CDR1 SGHAT, CDR2 FQNNGV. V lost 5 bases, J lost 2 bases, and 10 bases lay in between. This CDR3 has 13 residues. The CDR3 DNA reads TGTGCCAGCAGCCAAGGGGGGGCCTACGAGCAGTACTTC. Protein product: CASSQGGAYEQYF.

J is TRBJ1-2 and V is TRBV3-1 (or the pseudogene TRBV3-2), with D unresolved. Trimming took off 1 base at V and 7 bases at J, with 16 bases between the two ends. This CDR3 spans 15 amino acids. From germline, CDR1 is LGHDT and CDR2 YNNKEL (reference sequence). For the CDR3, the DNA is TGTGCCAGCAGCCAAGGGATCCAGGCCCGGGGTGGCTACACCTTC. Translating it yields CASSQGIQARGGYTF.

This sequence joins TRBV12-5 and TRBJ1-5; D ambiguous. Germline CDR1 reads LGHNT; CDR2 reads FRNRAP. The V end was cut by 5 bases, the J end by 9 bases, with 11 bases between. This CDR3 has 12 amino acids. CDR3 in amino acids: CASGLRGGPQHF. CDR3 DNA: TGTGCTAGTGGTCTACGAGGAGGGCCCCAGCATTTT.

This clone occurred once. This chain joins TRBV29-1 and TRBJ1-1; D is unclear. Germline V gene data show CDR1 as SQVTM and CDR2 as ANQGSEA. The CDR3 extends over 12 amino acids. V was clipped by 8 bases and J by 6 bases, with 16 bases between them. CDR3 bases: TGCAGCACCCTCGGTGGAGGACCTGAAGCTTTCTTT. This translates into CSTLGGGPEAFF.

The chain has TRBV11-3 and TRBJ2-2; 7 bases agree with TRBD1. The CDR3 length is 16 residues. CDR1 and CDR2 from the germline V gene are SGHNT and YENEEA. With 5 bases clipped from V and 0 bases from J, the junction kept 6 bases outside the gene matches. The CDR3, as DNA: TGTGCCAGCAGCCCGACCGGGACAGCGAACACCGGGGAGCTGTTTTTT. Its translation: CASSPTGTANTGELFF.

The chain employs TRBV24-1 and TRBJ1-4; 9 bases agree with TRBD1. Germline values: CDR1 KGHDR, CDR2 SFDVKD. This CDR3 region has 13 residues. The trim removed 9 bases at V and 7 bases at J, leaving 5 bases unmatched. The CDR3 DNA is TGTGCCACCGCCGGGACAGGGAGTGAAAAACTGTTTTTT. It codes for CATAGTGSEKLFF.

The chain carries TRBV7-3 and TRBJ2-3; TRBD2 agrees at 11 bases. The V gene's germline CDR1 is SGHTA and CDR2 FQGTGA. V shed 5 bases and J 4 bases; nucleotides not matched to a gene: 17. This CDR3 spans 19 amino acids. The CDR3 spells CASSPGGVAGGPLPDTQYF. In DNA form, the CDR3 reads TGTGCCAGCAGCCCCGGAGGAGTAGCGGGGGGGCCCTTACCAGATACGCAGTATTTT.

V usage is TRBV12-3 or TRBV12-4 and J usage is TRBJ1-5; D is unresolved. The CDR3 consists of 12 residues. The ends were cut back, 4 bases at V and 7 bases at J, with 8 bases in the middle. CDR3 sequence (DNA): TGTGCCAGCAGTTATCAGGAACAGCCCCAGCATTTT. Amino acids: CASSYQEQPQHF.

V is TRBV6-2 or TRBV6-3 and J is TRBJ2-1; 8 bases match TRBD1. This CDR3 is built from 14 residues. CDR1 is MNHEY and CDR2 is SVGEGT in the germline V gene. V was clipped by 7 bases and J by 2 bases; unmatched bases: 4. CDR3 protein: CASIPDRAYNEQFF. The CDR3 DNA reads as TGTGCCAGCATCCCGGACAGGGCCTACAATGAGCAGTTCTTC.

The CDR3 DNA reads as TGTGCCAGCAGCTACGGGGGGGTTTACCAAGAGACCCAGTACTTC. It is translated as CASSYGGVYQETQYF. This rearrangement joins TRBV7-3 to TRBJ2-5; 8 positions agree with TRBD2. V lost 4 bases to trimming and J lost 0 bases; unmatched junction nucleotides: 4. CDR1 and CDR2 from the germline V gene are SGHTA and FQGTGA. The CDR3 has 15 amino acids.

CDR3 residues: CASSEAGRGSYEQYF. In nucleotides, the CDR3 is TGTGCCAGCAGTGAAGCCGGCAGGGGAAGCTACGAGCAGTACTTC. The J gene is TRBJ2-7, the V gene TRBV6-1; D is perhaps TRBD1 (6 bases). The V end was cut by 0 bases, the J end by 3 bases, with 12 bases between. The CDR3 runs 15 residues. CDR1 and CDR2 (germline): MNHNS, SASEGT.

The chain employs TRBV5-1 and TRBJ2-1, with D tentatively TRBD2 (6 bases). The CDR3 has 16 amino acids. V lost 6 bases and J lost 7, with 23 bases in between. In germline, CDR1 is SGHRS, CDR2 YFSETQ. CDR3: CASNLGGAALGNEQFF. Written as DNA, the CDR3 is TGCGCCAGCAATTTGGGCGGGGCGGCTCTGGGAAATGAGCAGTTCTTC.

J is TRBJ1-5 and V is TRBV27; tentative D call: TRBD1 (5 bases). This CDR3 region has 14 residues. Trimming cost V 8 bases and J 4 bases, with 15 bases left between them. Germline CDR1 is MNHEY and CDR2 is SMNVEV (reference sequence). CDR3 protein: CASRRGGSNQPQHF. CDR3 DNA sequence: TGTGCCAGCCGAAGGGGCGGATCGAATCAGCCCCAGCATTTT.

The CDR3 region is CASSQIRGRYEQYF. The CDR3 coding sequence is TGTGCCAGCAGCCAGATCAGGGGGCGATACGAGCAGTACTTC. The rearrangement links TRBV14 to TRBJ2-7; 8 bases fit TRBD1. The junction had 5 bases not matched to a gene; V was cut back by 3 bases and J by 4 bases. The CDR3 length is 14 residues. CDR1 is SGHDN, CDR2 FVKESK, per germline.

V usage is TRBV3-1 (or the pseudogene TRBV3-2) and J usage is TRBJ1-1, with 10 bases identical to TRBD1. The CDR3 has 14 amino acids. V lost 4 bases, J lost 6 bases, and 5 bases stayed unmatched. Germline values: CDR1 LGHDT, CDR2 YNNKEL (reference sequence). DNA for the CDR3: TGTGCCAGCAGCCGTGGACAGGGGGGATCTGAAGCTTTCTTT. It translates to CASSRGQGGSEAFF.

This chain joins TRBV6-5 and TRBJ2-3, with TRBD1 matching 8 bases. Germline trimming cut 6 bases from V and 4 bases from J; bases unmatched to any gene: 9. The length of the CDR3 is 15 residues. Germline V gene data show CDR1 as MNHEY and CDR2 as SVGAGI. CDR3 protein: CASSHSSTGADTQYF. CDR3 sequence (DNA): TGTGCCAGCAGCCATTCTTCGACAGGGGCAGATACGCAGTATTTT.

The chain combines TRBV3-1 (or the pseudogene TRBV3-2) with TRBJ1-5; D may be TRBD1 (6 bases). With 3 bases removed from V and 3 bases from J, the gap between germline ends came to 9 bases. The CDR3 is made up of 14 amino acids. Germline lookup yields CDR1 LGHDT and CDR2 YNNKEL (reference sequence). The CDR3 sequence is CASSQGAPNQPQHF. The CDR3, as DNA: TGTGCCAGCAGCCAGGGGGCTCCCAATCAGCCCCAGCATTTT.

The table lists this clone with a few counts. This sequence joins TRBV11-3 and TRBJ2-5, with 12 bases that match TRBD2. Germline lookup yields CDR1 SGHNT and CDR2 YENEEA. The CDR3 covers 15 residues. V lost 5 bases, J lost 1 base, and 2 bases stayed unmatched. The CDR3 spells CASSVLAGGQETQYF. In DNA, the CDR3 is TGTGCCAGCAGCGTACTAGCGGGGGGCCAAGAGACCCAGTACTTC.

The gene calls are TRBV25-1 and TRBJ2-6, with 8 bases fitting TRBD1. V was pared by 3 bases and J by 2 bases, with 6 bases of the junction left unmatched. The germline gives CDR1 MGHDK, CDR2 SYGVNS. This CDR3 is built from 17 residues. CDR3 nucleotides: TGTGCCAGCAGTGAGGTAGCAGGGGGCGCTGGGGCCAACGTCCTGACTTTC. Translating gives CASSEVAGGAGANVLTF.

V is TRBV5-6 and J is TRBJ2-1, with 9 positions matching TRBD1. Germline trimming cut 4 bases from V and 5 bases from J; bases unmatched to any gene: 7. The CDR3 covers 15 residues. Germline CDR1 SGHDT, CDR2 YYEEEE. The CDR3 is CASSRWTGENNEQFF. As DNA, the CDR3 is TGTGCCAGCAGCCGCTGGACAGGGGAAAACAATGAGCAGTTCTTC.

This clone has more than one count but fewer than ten. This chain links TRBV5-1 with TRBJ1-5; 7 bases fit TRBD1. The germline V gene has CDR1 SGHRS and CDR2 YFSETQ. Trimming took 4 bases from V and 7 from J; bases not matched to a gene: 8. CDR3 length: 14 amino acids. Here the CDR3 reads CASSPDRVYQPQHF. CDR3 DNA sequence: TGCGCCAGCAGCCCCGACAGGGTATACCAGCCCCAGCATTTT.

The V and J genes are TRBV3-1 (or the pseudogene TRBV3-2) and TRBJ1-1, with a weak D call TRBD1 (6 bases). CDR1 and CDR2 from the germline V gene are LGHDT and YNNKEL (reference sequence). V was trimmed by 1 base and J by 2 bases, leaving 11 bases between them. The CDR3 covers 15 residues. Here the CDR3 reads CASSQVNRANTEAFF. CDR3 sequence (DNA): TGTGCCAGCAGCCAAGTGAACAGGGCTAACACTGAAGCTTTCTTT.

The rearrangement joins TRBV7-2 to TRBJ2-2; D perhaps matches TRBD1 (5 bases). Germline assignment: CDR1 SGHTA and CDR2 FQGNSA. The CDR3 runs 13 residues. The V and J ends lost 8 bases and 4 bases respectively, with 11 bases between them. The CDR3 protein is CASAGGATGELFF. CDR3 in DNA: TGTGCCAGCGCCGGTGGGGCCACCGGGGAGCTGTTTTTT.

The chain employs TRBV19 and TRBJ2-1; the D is unclear. Germline V gene lookup returns CDR1 LNHDA and CDR2 SQIVND (reference sequence). The length of the CDR3 is 14 residues. The ends were cut back, 3 bases at V and 8 bases at J, with 14 bases in the middle. CDR3 sequence reads: CASSIWAQVDEQFF. Here the CDR3 DNA reads TGTGCCAGTAGTATCTGGGCCCAGGTCGATGAGCAGTTCTTC.